One sample yielded the 9 T cell receptor beta chains listed below, sequenced in a study of response to subunit inactivated influenza vaccine. TCRdb reprocessed the RT-PCR reads with MiXCR, giving one entry per CDR3 protein. The data show almost 600,000 distinct CDR3 sequences, around 15% seen once. Sample: PBMCs from blood, taken 11 to 12 days after vaccination. All receptors derive from a man in his fifties who received an inactivated influenza vaccine.

This clonotype has only a few counts. In DNA form, the CDR3 reads TGTGCCAGCAGCCCTGCCCTAGCGCTAAACACAGATACGCAGTATTTT. It encodes CASSPALALNTDTQYF. The V and J genes are TRBV28 and TRBJ2-3; tentative D call: TRBD2 (6 bases). V was cut by 6 bases and J by 2 bases, with 18 bases left in between. Germline V gene sequence: CDR1 MDHEN, CDR2 SYDVKM. The CDR3 consists of 16 residues. Supplemented by reference TRBV28 and TRBJ2-3, the full variable domain reads DVKVTQSSRYLVKRTGEKVFLECVQDMDHENMFWYRQDPGLGLRLIYFSYDVKMKEKGDIPEGYSVSREKKERFSLILESASTNQTSMYLCASSPALALNTDTQYFGPGTRLTVL.

This clonotype was counted many times. The CDR3 coding sequence is TGCGCCAGCAGCTTACAACCGGATCCGGGCACCGGGGAGCTGTTTTTT. Translation: CASSLQPDPGTGELFF. The genes are TRBV5-1 and TRBJ2-2; D is unclear. The V gene's germline CDR1 is SGHRS and CDR2 YFSETQ. The CDR3 covers 16 residues. Trimming took 2 bases from V and 4 from J, leaving 15 bases between them.

In nucleotides, the CDR3 is TGCGCCAGCAGCCAGGGGGTCGGGAGGGGGGCCAACGTCCTGACTTTC. This sequence encodes CASSQGVGRGANVLTF. V usage is TRBV4-3 and J usage is TRBJ2-6; TRBD2 agrees at 7 bases. Germline-derived CDR1 and CDR2 are LGHNA and YSLEER. V was pared by 3 bases and J by 4 bases, with 6 bases of the junction left unmatched. The CDR3 has 16 amino acids.

This clonotype was found many times. The chain combines TRBV12-3 or TRBV12-4 with TRBJ2-5; D unclear. The CDR3 consists of 12 residues. V lost 6 bases, J lost 1 base, and 6 bases lay in between. The CDR3 region has the DNA TGTGCCAGCAGACGGGCCCAAGAGACCCAGTACTTC. Translated, it gives CASRRAQETQYF.

This clonotype was found many times. A read error is possible here, since a much larger clone lies one base away. The chain uses TRBV7-9 and TRBJ2-5; D remains unclear. Trimming pared 2 bases from V and 4 bases from J, leaving 2 bases between. The CDR3 is 11 amino acids. Germline V gene sequence: CDR1 SEHNR, CDR2 FQNEAQ (reference sequence). In DNA, the CDR3 is TGTGCCAGCAGCTTAATAGAGACCCAGTACTTC. Residues: CASSLIETQYF.

The V gene is TRBV20-1, the J gene TRBJ2-7, with 7 bases lining up with TRBD1. J was trimmed by 5 bases and V by 5 bases; bases with no gene match: 6. The germline V gene has CDR1 DFQATT and CDR2 SNEGSKA (reference sequence). The CDR3 spans 12 residues. The CDR3 reads CSAAKTGHEQYF. DNA of the CDR3: TGCAGTGCTGCCAAGACAGGGCACGAGCAGTACTTC.

This clonotype was seen more than once but under ten times. The chain recombines TRBV3-1 with TRBJ1-1; D gene unclear. Germline V gene data show CDR1 as LGHDT and CDR2 as YNNKEL (reference sequence). The CDR3 spans 14 residues. The ends were cut back, 2 bases at V and 7 bases at J, with 14 bases in the middle. The CDR3 DNA is TGTGCCAGCAGCCAACTCACTGGAGGATTTGAAGCTTTCTTT. Encoded protein: CASSQLTGGFEAFF.

With regard to this clonotype: A much larger clone lies one base from this, so it may be a read error. The chain links TRBV29-1 to TRBJ2-7, with TRBD1 matching over 8 bases. Germline assignment: CDR1 SQVTM and CDR2 ANQGSEA. This CDR3 has 14 residues. The CDR3 bases are TGCAGCGTTGAAACAGGGGGGTTGGTTGACGACCAGTACTTC. Translation gives CSVETGGLVDDQYF.

V usage is TRBV6-1 and J usage is TRBJ1-1, with a weak D call TRBD1 (5 bases). V was shortened by 6 bases and J by 4 bases, with 12 bases between the two germline ends. The germline CDR1 and CDR2 sequences are MNHNS and SASEGT. There are 13 residues in the CDR3. The CDR3 is CASSNAGTTEAFF. CDR3 bases: TGTGCCAGCAGCAACGCAGGGACCACTGAAGCTTTCTTT.